Given below is one T cell receptor beta chain in context. The antigen remains unidentified. TCRdb called the 5' RACE reads again in MiXCR, with one record for every CDR3 protein. The sample has 250,000 or so distinct CDR3 sequences; more than 15% are singletons. Germline-derived CDR1 and CDR2 are SGHTA and FQGNSA. CDR3 size: 14 residues. Trimming left V 7 bases short and J 2 bases short, with 14 bases between. The data belong to a study of T-cell memory formation after mild COVID-19. Study-level information: For the most part, TCR clusters were specific to one donor. Whole-study findings and limits: The study detected some responding clones in pre-infection memory, suggesting cross-reactive memory joined. Clones that contracted from day 15 to 85 were balanced CD4/CD8, while later expanders leaned CD4+.

The receptor's source is a man younger than 30 who had mild COVID-19 (a few samples of this study predate the infection). Cell type and time point are not known. Sample: PBMCs or a T cell subset sorted from them (not recorded which). The V call is TRBV7-2, the J call TRBJ2-5; D remains unclear. As DNA, the CDR3 is TGTGCCAGCATCCCTTGGAGAACACAAGAGACCCAGTACTTC. As protein: CASIPWRTQETQYF.